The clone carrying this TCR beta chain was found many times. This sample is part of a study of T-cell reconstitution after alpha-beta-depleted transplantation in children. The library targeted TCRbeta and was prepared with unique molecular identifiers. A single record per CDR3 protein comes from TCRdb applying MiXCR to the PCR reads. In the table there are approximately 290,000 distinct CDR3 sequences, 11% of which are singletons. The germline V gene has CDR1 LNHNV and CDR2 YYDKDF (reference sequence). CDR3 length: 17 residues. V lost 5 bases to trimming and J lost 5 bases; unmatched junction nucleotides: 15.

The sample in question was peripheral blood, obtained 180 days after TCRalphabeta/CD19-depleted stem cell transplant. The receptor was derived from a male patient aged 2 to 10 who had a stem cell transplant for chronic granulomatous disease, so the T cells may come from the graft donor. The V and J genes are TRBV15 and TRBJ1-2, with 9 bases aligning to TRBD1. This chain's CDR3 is CATSPRVGTGRLYGYTF. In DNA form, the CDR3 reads TGTGCCACCAGCCCGCGAGTAGGGACAGGGCGCTTGTATGGCTACACCTTC.